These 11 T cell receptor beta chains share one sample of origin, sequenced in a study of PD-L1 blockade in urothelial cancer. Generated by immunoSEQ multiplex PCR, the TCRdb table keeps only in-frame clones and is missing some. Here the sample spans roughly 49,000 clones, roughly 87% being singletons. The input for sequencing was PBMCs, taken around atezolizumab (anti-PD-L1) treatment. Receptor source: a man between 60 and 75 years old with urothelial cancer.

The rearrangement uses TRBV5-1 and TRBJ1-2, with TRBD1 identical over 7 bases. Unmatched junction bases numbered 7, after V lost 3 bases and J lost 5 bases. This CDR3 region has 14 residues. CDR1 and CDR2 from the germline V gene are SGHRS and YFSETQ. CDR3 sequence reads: CASSSTGSSYGYTF. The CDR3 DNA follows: TGCGCCAGCAGCTCGACAGGGAGCTCGTATGGCTACACCTTC.

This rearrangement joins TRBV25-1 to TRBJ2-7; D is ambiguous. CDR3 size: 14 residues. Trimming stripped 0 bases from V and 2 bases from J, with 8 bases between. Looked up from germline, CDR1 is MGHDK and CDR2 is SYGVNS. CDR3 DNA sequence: TGTGCCAGCAGTGAATATTTCAGGACCTACGAGCAGTACTTC. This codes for CASSEYFRTYEQYF.

The CDR3 bases are TGTGCCAGCTTGGCAGGGTGGGAGACCCAGTACTTC. Amino acids: CASLAGWETQYF. J is TRBJ2-5 and V is TRBV2, with D possibly TRBD1 on 5 matching bases. CDR1 is SNHLY and CDR2 is FYNNEI in the germline V gene. This CDR3 is built from 12 residues. V was clipped by 8 bases and J by 5 bases, with 12 bases between them.

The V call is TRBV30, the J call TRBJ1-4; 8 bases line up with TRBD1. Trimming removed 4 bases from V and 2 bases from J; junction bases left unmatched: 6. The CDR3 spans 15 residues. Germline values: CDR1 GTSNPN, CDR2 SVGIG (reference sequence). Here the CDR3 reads CAWTPGGSTNEKLFF. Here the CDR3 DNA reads TGTGCCTGGACACCAGGGGGCAGCACTAATGAAAAACTGTTTTTT.

CDR3 in DNA: TGTGCCAGCAGCTTCCGACAGGGTAACACCGGGGAGCTGTTTTTT. It encodes CASSFRQGNTGELFF. This chain uses TRBV9 with TRBJ2-2; 7 bases agree with TRBD1. The ends lost 4 bases at V and 2 bases at J; junction bases unmatched: 5. The CDR3 runs to 15 residues. The germline V gene has CDR1 SGDLS and CDR2 YYNGEE.

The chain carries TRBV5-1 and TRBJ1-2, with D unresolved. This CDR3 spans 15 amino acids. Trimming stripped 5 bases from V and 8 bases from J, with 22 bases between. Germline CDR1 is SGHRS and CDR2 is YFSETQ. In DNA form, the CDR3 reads TGCGCCAGCAGTCAGGACGGGAGGACCTGGTGGGGCTACACCTTC. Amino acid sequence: CASSQDGRTWWGYTF.

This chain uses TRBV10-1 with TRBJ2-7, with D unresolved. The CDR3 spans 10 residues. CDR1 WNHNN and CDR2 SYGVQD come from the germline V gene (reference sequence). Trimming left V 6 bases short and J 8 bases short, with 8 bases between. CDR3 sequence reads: CASRGTKQYF. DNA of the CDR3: TGCGCCAGCAGGGGCACCAAGCAGTACTTC.

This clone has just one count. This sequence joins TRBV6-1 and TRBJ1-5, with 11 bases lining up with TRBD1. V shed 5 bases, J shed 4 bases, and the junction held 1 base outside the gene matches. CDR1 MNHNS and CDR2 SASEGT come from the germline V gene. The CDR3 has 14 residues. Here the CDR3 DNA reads TGTGCCAGCAGTTGGGACAGGGGGAATCAGCCCCAGCATTTT. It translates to CASSWDRGNQPQHF.

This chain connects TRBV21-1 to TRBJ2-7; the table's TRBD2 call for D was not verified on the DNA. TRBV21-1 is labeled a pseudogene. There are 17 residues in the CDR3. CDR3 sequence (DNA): TGTGCCAGCAGCAAAGCGCCTCCTTCGACTATCCTCTACGAGCAGTACTTC. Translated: CASSKAPPSTILYEQYF.

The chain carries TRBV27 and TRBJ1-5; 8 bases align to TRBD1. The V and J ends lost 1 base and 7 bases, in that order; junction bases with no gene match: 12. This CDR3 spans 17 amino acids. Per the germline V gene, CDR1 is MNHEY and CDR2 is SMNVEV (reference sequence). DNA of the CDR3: TGTGCCAGCAGTTTATATTCGAAGCCGACAGGGGACCAGCCCCAGCATTTT. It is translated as CASSLYSKPTGDQPQHF.

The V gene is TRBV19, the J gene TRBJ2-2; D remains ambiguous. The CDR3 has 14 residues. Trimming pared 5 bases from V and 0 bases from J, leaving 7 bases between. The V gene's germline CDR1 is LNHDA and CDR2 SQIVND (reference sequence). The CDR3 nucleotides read TGTGCCAGTAGTGTCCGCGCGAACACCGGGGAGCTGTTTTTT. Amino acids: CASSVRANTGELFF.